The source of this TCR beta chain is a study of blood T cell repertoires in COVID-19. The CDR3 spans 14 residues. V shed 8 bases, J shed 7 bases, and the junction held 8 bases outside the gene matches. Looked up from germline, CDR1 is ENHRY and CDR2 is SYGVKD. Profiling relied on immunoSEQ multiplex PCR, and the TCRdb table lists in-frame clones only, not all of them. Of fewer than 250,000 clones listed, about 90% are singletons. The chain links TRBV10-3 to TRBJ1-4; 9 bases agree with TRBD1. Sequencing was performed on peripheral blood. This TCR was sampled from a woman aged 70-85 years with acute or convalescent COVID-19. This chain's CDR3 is CAIGRDRAAEKLFF. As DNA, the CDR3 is TGTGCCATCGGACGGGACAGGGCTGCTGAAAAACTGTTTTTT.